These 18 T cell receptor beta chains were all obtained from the same sample, sequenced in a study of T cell repertoires in cytomegalovirus infection. No antigen is known for these receptors. One entry per CDR3 protein, called by TCRdb with MiXCR from the reads. Among 450,000 to 550,000 distinct CDR3 sequences listed, more than 40% were seen once. The material sequenced was cultured PBMCs, taken from culture after CMV antigen stimulation. All receptors come from a human donor in good health (CMV status not recorded). Some clones in this sample may be carry-over from other donors' samples.

The V call is TRBV6-2 or TRBV6-3, the J call TRBJ2-7; no definite D call. V was shortened by 10 bases and J by 1 base, with 11 bases between the two germline ends. The CDR3 totals 12 residues. CDR1 is MNHEY and CDR2 is SVGEGT in the germline V gene. As DNA, the CDR3 is TGTGCCACCTTTAGTAATTCCTACGAGCAGTACTTC. This codes for CATFSNSYEQYF.

This clonotype was counted a few times. V is TRBV6-6 and J is TRBJ2-7; 7 bases are a match to TRBD1. The CDR3 covers 14 residues. The germline V gene has CDR1 MNHNY and CDR2 SVGAGI (reference sequence). V was pared by 5 bases and J by 0 bases, with 4 bases of the junction left unmatched. CDR3 region: CASSRGGLSYEQYF. CDR3 coding DNA: TGTGCCAGCAGTCGAGGGGGCCTCTCCTACGAGCAGTACTTC.

The V gene is TRBV7-2, the J gene TRBJ1-1; the match to TRBD1 covers 8 bases. Germline V gene data show CDR1 as SGHTA and CDR2 as FQGNSA. Losses at the gene ends were 7 bases for V and 3 bases for J; bases not matched to a gene: 7. The CDR3 contains 14 residues. The CDR3 region has the DNA TGTGCCAGCATCGCATCAGGGGGCCACACTGAAGCTTTCTTT. It codes for CASIASGGHTEAFF.

This chain links TRBV3-1 with TRBJ2-1; D is undetermined. CDR3 length: 14 residues. From germline, CDR1 is LGHDT and CDR2 YNNKEL (reference sequence). Trimming removed 4 bases from V and 5 bases from J, with 12 bases in between. CDR3 nucleotide sequence: TGTGCCAGCAGCCCCACCAGTTGGGACAATGAGCAGTTCTTC. Encoded protein: CASSPTSWDNEQFF.

Remarks on this clonotype: The conserved phenylalanine or tryptophan normally closing the CDR3 is absent here, so this likely arose from a read error. The V call is TRBV6-2 or TRBV6-3, the J call TRBJ2-1, with 9 bases that match TRBD2. Losses at the gene ends were 2 bases for V and 4 bases for J; bases not matched to a gene: 3. This CDR3 spans 15 amino acids. Per germline, CDR1 MNHEY and CDR2 SVGEGT. CDR3 DNA sequence: TGTGCCAGCAGTTACCTCCTAGCGGGGTACAATGAGCAGTTCATC. It specifies CASSYLLAGYNEQFI.

The genes are TRBV7-9 and TRBJ1-3; TRBD1 agrees at 9 bases. The CDR3 sequence is 17 residues long. The germline V gene has CDR1 SEHNR and CDR2 FQNEAQ (reference sequence). Trimming cost V 4 bases and J 4 bases; bases outside gene matches: 11. This CDR3 reads CASSSLQGQGLGNTIYF. The DNA of the CDR3 is TGTGCCAGCAGCTCGTTACAGGGACAGGGATTGGGAAACACCATATATTTT.

This clonotype was counted only a few times. The CDR3 DNA reads as TGTGCCAGCGACACTAAGGCGGGAGGGAACACCGGGGAGCTGTTTTTT. It codes for CASDTKAGGNTGELFF. The chain employs TRBV7-8 and TRBJ2-2; 8 bases match TRBD2. The CDR3 consists of 16 residues. Trimming cost V 8 bases and J 1 base; bases outside gene matches: 9. CDR1 and CDR2 from the germline V gene are SGHVS and FQNEAQ.

This clonotype has just a few counts. The chain joins TRBV6-5 to TRBJ1-2; 9 positions agree with TRBD1. The germline V gene encodes CDR1 MNHEY and CDR2 SVGAGI. With V trimmed by 6 bases and J by 6 bases, 14 bases remained unmatched. The CDR3 runs to 16 residues. Written as DNA, the CDR3 is TGTGCCAGCAGAAACACACACCACAGGGGGCTTCATGGCTACACCTTC. It encodes CASRNTHHRGLHGYTF.

The rearrangement joins TRBV7-1 to TRBJ2-5; no reliable D call. TRBV7-1 is annotated as an ORF whose role is uncertain. Trimming took 5 bases from V and 1 from J, leaving 20 bases between them. This CDR3 is 17 amino acids long. The CDR3 protein is CASSHQDQYYGQETQYF. CDR3 DNA sequence: TGTGCCAGCAGCCACCAGGATCAATACTACGGCCAAGAGACCCAGTACTTC.

This chain links TRBV7-8 with TRBJ1-5, with TRBD1 matching over 9 bases. V lost 2 bases and J lost 3; bases outside the gene matches: 8. Germline CDR1 reads SGHVS; CDR2 reads FQNEAQ. The CDR3 spans 17 residues. The CDR3 here is CASSLPGTGFDNQPQHF. Written as DNA, the CDR3 is TGTGCCAGCAGCTTACCCGGGACAGGGTTTGACAATCAGCCCCAGCATTTT.

This clonotype came up a few times. This chain uses TRBV7-2 with TRBJ1-2, with a possible D match to TRBD1 (5 bases). CDR3 length equals 13 residues. V was cut by 3 bases and J by 4 bases, with 9 bases left in between. Germline loops: CDR1 SGHTA, CDR2 FQGNSA. The CDR3 here is CASSFTGAYGYTF. The CDR3 coding sequence is TGTGCCAGCAGCTTTACCGGGGCCTATGGCTACACCTTC. Using reference TRBV7-2 and TRBJ1-2 for the parts outside the CDR3, the full variable domain is GAGVSQSPSNKVTEKGKDVELRCDPISGHTALYWYRQSLGQGLEFLIYFQGNSAPDKSGLPSDRFSAERTGGSVSTLTIQRTQQEDSAVYLCASSFTGAYGYTFGSGTRLTVV.

J is TRBJ1-3 and V is TRBV4-2; possibly TRBD1 for D (5 bases). V lost 4 bases and J lost 0, with 19 bases in between. Germline CDR1 and CDR2: LGHNA and YNFKEQ. This CDR3 region has 18 residues. The DNA of the CDR3 is TGTGCCAGCAGCCCCTCCCTGAGAGGGGCTAGCTCTGGAAACACCATATATTTT. It codes for CASSPSLRGASSGNTIYF.

The genes are TRBV11-2 and TRBJ2-2; D unresolved. Germline V lookup: CDR1 SGHAT, CDR2 FQNNGV. V was trimmed by 3 bases and J by 6 bases, leaving 11 bases between them. The CDR3 covers 14 residues. CDR3: CASSLIGSAGELFF. The CDR3 coding sequence is TGTGCCAGCAGCTTGATTGGATCCGCCGGGGAGCTGTTTTTT.

The chain employs TRBV12-3 or TRBV12-4 and TRBJ2-7; 14 bases agree with TRBD2. This CDR3 spans 16 amino acids. Trimming at V came to 4 bases and at J to 5 bases, leaving 7 bases not matched to a gene. The DNA of the CDR3 is TGTGCCAGCAGTTCAACTTGGACTAGCGGGAGGAACGAGCAGTACTTC. Translated: CASSSTWTSGRNEQYF.

A single count supports this clonotype. The chain has TRBV4-1 and TRBJ2-1, with a tentative D call TRBD2 (6 bases). Trimming removed 4 bases at V and 7 bases at J, with 20 bases between. Germline V gene lookup returns CDR1 MGHRA and CDR2 YSYEKL. This CDR3 has 16 residues. CDR3 loop: CASSLYPSGLGNEQFF. CDR3 nucleotide sequence: TGCGCCAGCAGCCTATATCCAAGCGGGCTGGGGAATGAGCAGTTCTTC.

This clonotype showed up just a few times. J is TRBJ2-6 and V is TRBV9; D gene unclear. Germline assignment: CDR1 SGDLS and CDR2 YYNGEE. The CDR3 is 15 amino acids. The ends were cut back, 3 bases at V and 0 bases at J, with 7 bases in the middle. CDR3 residues: CASSGHGSGANVLTF. The CDR3 nucleotides are TGTGCCAGCAGCGGGCACGGCTCTGGGGCCAACGTCCTGACTTTC. Full variable domain (missing parts from reference TRBV9 and TRBJ2-6): DSGVTQTPKHLITATGQRVTLRCSPRSGDLSVYWYQQSLDQGLQFLIQYYNGEERAKGNILERFSAQQFPDLHSELNLSSLELGDSALYFCASSGHGSGANVLTFGAGSRLTVL.

V is TRBV6-2 or TRBV6-3 and J is TRBJ1-1; maybe TRBD1 (6 bases). V was cut by 7 bases and J by 4 bases, with 16 bases left in between. This CDR3 comprises 14 residues. Germline-derived CDR1 and CDR2 are MNHEY and SVGEGT. For the CDR3, the DNA is TGTGCCAGCAATAACAGGGAAGAAGGCACTGAAGCTTTCTTT. Translated: CASNNREEGTEAFF.

This chain links TRBV7-2 with TRBJ2-7; possible D gene TRBD2, 5 bases. V dropped 5 bases and J dropped 6 bases, with 11 bases sitting between them. Germline V lookup: CDR1 SGHTA, CDR2 FQGNSA. The CDR3 covers 12 residues. The CDR3 is CASSRSGGEQYF. The CDR3 nucleotides read TGTGCCAGCAGCCGATCAGGAGGCGAGCAGTACTTC.